The 23 T cell receptor beta chains presented below share a single source sample, sequenced in a study of T cell repertoires in cytomegalovirus infection. The antigens these receptors bind are not known. One entry per CDR3 protein results from TCRdb running MiXCR on the reads. The sample carries approximately 1,000,000 distinct CDR3 sequences, roughly 31% recorded once. The material was cultured CD8+ T cells from PBMCs, obtained from culture after CMV antigen stimulation. Receptors were obtained from a human donor in good health (CMV status not recorded). Some clones in this sample may be carry-over from other donors' samples.

The chain recombines TRBV2 with TRBJ2-3; 8 positions match TRBD2. CDR3 length: 16 residues. Germline assignment: CDR1 SNHLY and CDR2 FYNNEI. Trimming cost V 2 bases and J 2 bases; bases outside gene matches: 6. CDR3 in amino acids: CASSELAGGVTDTQYF. CDR3 nucleotide sequence: TGTGCCAGCAGTGAACTGGCGGGGGGAGTCACAGATACGCAGTATTTT.

This chain links TRBV7-6 with TRBJ2-3; TRBD1 might be the D (6 bases). Trimming took off 5 bases at V and 6 bases at J, with 15 bases between the two ends. The CDR3 sequence is 14 residues long. The germline CDR1 and CDR2 sequences are SGHVS and FNYEAQ. As DNA, the CDR3 is TGTGCCAGCAGCCCCTCCCAGGGGTTGGATACGCAGTATTTT. Encoded protein: CASSPSQGLDTQYF.

V usage is TRBV6-1 and J usage is TRBJ1-1; tentative D call: TRBD1 (5 bases). This CDR3 comprises 15 residues. Germline loops: CDR1 MNHNS, CDR2 SASEGT. V shed 2 bases and J shed 0 bases, with 10 bases lying between them. The CDR3 DNA sequence: TGTGCCAGCAGTGAATACCAGGGTATGAACACTGAAGCTTTCTTT. This translates into CASSEYQGMNTEAFF.

For this clonotype: A much larger clone differs by one base, so this may be a read error. This chain links TRBV7-6 with TRBJ2-1; no clear D. Germline CDR1 is SGHVS and CDR2 is FNYEAQ. Trimming pared 4 bases from V and 11 bases from J, leaving 12 bases between. The CDR3 extends over 12 amino acids. This CDR3 is CASSSEVGKQFF. CDR3 nucleotides: TGTGCCAGCAGCTCAGAAGTTGGCAAGCAGTTCTTC.

In this sample, this clonotype turned up a few times. The J gene is TRBJ2-1, the V gene TRBV7-3; D gene ambiguous. Trimming shortened V by 0 bases and J by 10 bases, and 7 bases separated the two germline ends. The CDR3 contains 12 residues. Germline V CDR1 and CDR2: SGHTA, FQGTGA. The DNA for the CDR3 is TGTGCCAGCAGCTTAACGATGGGCGAGCAGTTCTTC. It translates to CASSLTMGEQFF.

The table lists this clonotype with a few counts. The chain employs TRBV5-6 and TRBJ2-2, with a tentative D call TRBD1 (6 bases). Between the trimmed V and J ends, which lost 1 base and 6 bases, there was a span of 16 bases. This CDR3 has 16 amino acids. From germline, CDR1 is SGHDT and CDR2 YYEEEE. The CDR3 coding sequence is TGTGCCAGCAGCTTGTCAAAACAGGGAAAGGCCGGGGAGCTGTTTTTT. Residues: CASSLSKQGKAGELFF.

This chain joins TRBV12-3 or TRBV12-4 and TRBJ2-1; the D is unclear. The ends were cut back, 3 bases at V and 7 bases at J, with 10 bases in the middle. The CDR3 extends over 13 amino acids. The CDR3 DNA follows: TGTGCCAGCAGTTTTTTGGAACGGAATGAGCAGTTCTTC. Translating gives CASSFLERNEQFF.

V gene TRBV6-2 or TRBV6-3 combines with J gene TRBJ2-1; 8 nucleotides agree with TRBD1. CDR1 MNHEY and CDR2 SVGEGT come from the germline V gene. V shed 4 bases and J 8 bases; nucleotides not matched to a gene: 7. The CDR3 is made up of 14 amino acids. The CDR3 reads CASSSGQGRDEQFF. For the CDR3, the DNA is TGTGCCAGCAGTTCTGGACAGGGAAGGGATGAGCAGTTCTTC.

The chain has TRBV7-8 and TRBJ1-3; D is uncertain. The CDR3 has 16 residues. V was trimmed by 4 bases and J by 0 bases, leaving 13 bases between them. Per the germline V gene, CDR1 is SGHVS and CDR2 is FQNEAQ. The CDR3 DNA reads as TGTGCCAGCAGCTCCCCCGCACTCAACTCTGGAAACACCATATATTTT. Residues: CASSSPALNSGNTIYF.

This chain connects TRBV7-6 to TRBJ2-3; tentative D call: TRBD2 (7 bases). Trimming shortened V by 3 bases and J by 4 bases, and 20 bases separated the two germline ends. CDR1 SGHVS and CDR2 FNYEAQ come from the germline V gene. This CDR3 comprises 17 residues. CDR3 loop: CASSFGGGPLSADTQYF. In nucleotides, the CDR3 is TGTGCCAGCAGCTTCGGCGGGGGCCCCCTAAGTGCAGATACGCAGTATTTT.

The chain couples TRBV12-5 to TRBJ1-5; TRBD1 aligns across 11 bases. CDR1 is LGHNT and CDR2 is FRNRAP in the germline V gene. This CDR3 is built from 14 residues. J gave up 4 bases and V 6 bases, and 2 bases lay outside the gene matches. CDR3 protein: CASGGQGANQPQHF. CDR3 in DNA: TGTGCTAGTGGAGGACAGGGGGCGAATCAGCCCCAGCATTTT. The variable domain in full, completed from reference TRBV12-5 and TRBJ1-5, reads DARVTQTPRHKVTEMGQEVTMRCQPILGHNTVFWYRQTMMQGLELLAYFRNRAPLDDSGMPKDRFSAEMPDATLATLKIQPSEPRDSAVYFCASGGQGANQPQHFGDGTRLSIL.

The chain recombines TRBV11-2 with TRBJ2-1; 8 nucleotides match TRBD1. The CDR3 loop spans 16 amino acids. Losses at the gene ends were 5 bases for V and 4 bases for J; bases not matched to a gene: 10. The V gene's germline CDR1 is SGHAT and CDR2 FQNNGV. DNA of the CDR3: TGTGCCAGCAGCAACTCCGGGACAGGAGTTTACAATGAGCAGTTCTTC. Its protein product is CASSNSGTGVYNEQFF.

This clonotype showed up many times. The chain joins TRBV6-2 or TRBV6-3 to TRBJ2-1, with 13 bases matching TRBD2. Germline V gene data show CDR1 as MNHEY and CDR2 as SVGEGT. With V trimmed by 5 bases and J by 2 bases, 0 bases remained unmatched. The CDR3 consists of 15 residues. CDR3 nucleotides: TGTGCCAGCAGTGGACTAGCGGGGGCCTACAATGAGCAGTTCTTC. Protein sequence: CASSGLAGAYNEQFF.

The V gene is TRBV7-6, the J gene TRBJ1-1; the D gene is possibly TRBD1 (6 bases). V was cut by 4 bases and J by 4 bases, with 13 bases left in between. The CDR3 is 14 amino acids. The germline V gene has CDR1 SGHVS and CDR2 FNYEAQ. CDR3: CASSYSGDPTEAFF. CDR3 DNA sequence: TGTGCCAGCAGCTACTCAGGGGACCCCACTGAAGCTTTCTTT. The full variable domain, completed using reference TRBV7-6 and TRBJ1-1, is GAGVSQSPRYKVTKRGQDVALRCDPISGHVSLYWYRQALGQGPEFLTYFNYEAQQDKSGLPNDRFSAERPEGSISTLTIQRTEQRDSAMYRCASSYSGDPTEAFFGQGTRLTVV.

This clonotype was counted between two and nine times. The rearrangement uses TRBV7-8 and TRBJ1-5, with D maybe TRBD1 (5 bases). The germline V gene encodes CDR1 SGHVS and CDR2 FQNEAQ. V lost 7 bases to trimming and J lost 6 bases, with 13 bases between them. This CDR3 has 13 amino acids. CDR3 sequence (DNA): TGTGCCAGCACCCCGGGTAGGGGTCAGCCCCAGCATTTT. This gives the protein CASTPGRGQPQHF.

This clonotype was observed a handful of times. The gene calls are TRBV6-2 or TRBV6-3 and TRBJ1-2; D is undetermined. Germline V lookup: CDR1 MNHEY, CDR2 SVGEGT. V lost 6 bases to trimming and J lost 8 bases, with 16 bases between them. The CDR3 totals 13 residues. CDR3 nucleotides: TGTGCCAGCAGCCCCGGACGGAAGGTGGGCTACACCTTC. Translation gives CASSPGRKVGYTF.

This clonotype was seen at least ten times. The rearrangement links TRBV12-3 or TRBV12-4 to TRBJ2-1; 7 positions agree with TRBD2. There are 12 residues in the CDR3. V trimming: 9 bases; J trimming: 10 bases; junction bases outside the gene matches: 9. CDR3: CASLGGVEEQFF. DNA for the CDR3: TGTGCCAGTCTGGGAGGGGTGGAGGAGCAGTTCTTC.

This clonotype was detected a few times. The rearrangement joins TRBV6-1 to TRBJ2-7; D uncertain. CDR3 size: 14 residues. Germline CDR1 is MNHNS and CDR2 is SASEGT. V lost 2 bases, J lost 4 bases, and 12 bases lay in between. The CDR3 region is CASSESGGPYEQYV. The CDR3 bases are TGTGCCAGCAGTGAAAGTGGCGGTCCTTACGAGCAGTACGTC.

This chain connects TRBV6-1 to TRBJ2-3; no clear D. The ends were cut back, 5 bases at V and 5 bases at J, with 20 bases in the middle. Germline lookup yields CDR1 MNHNS and CDR2 SASEGT. This CDR3 contains 16 residues. CDR3 loop: CASSTPGEARGDTQYF. In DNA form, the CDR3 reads TGTGCCAGCAGTACTCCCGGTGAGGCCAGAGGAGATACGCAGTATTTT.

This clonotype was observed a handful of times. The chain is built from TRBV5-4 and TRBJ1-4, with TRBD1 as a possible D gene (6 bases). Trimming took 5 bases from V and 8 from J, leaving 16 bases between them. The CDR3 covers 14 residues. Per germline, CDR1 SGHNT and CDR2 YYREEE (reference sequence). CDR3 loop: CASSISAGVEKLFF. CDR3 bases: TGTGCCAGCAGTATCTCGGCAGGGGTGGAAAAACTGTTTTTT.

A note on this clonotype: At one of its ends the junction is not consistent with the germline gene, which may arise from a read error. The chain links TRBV19 to TRBJ2-3, with 9 bases matching TRBD2. The germline V gene encodes CDR1 LNHDA and CDR2 SQIVND (reference sequence). CDR3 length: 14 amino acids. Here the CDR3 DNA reads TGTGCCACTACTAAGCGGGGGGAAGGGGGTACGCAGTGTTTT. This sequence encodes CATTKRGEGGTQCF.

The chain recombines TRBV6-2 or TRBV6-3 with TRBJ2-5; D possibly corresponds to TRBD1 (6 bases). The CDR3 is made up of 15 amino acids. Germline-derived CDR1 and CDR2 are MNHEY and SVGEGT. The ends were cut back, 4 bases at V and 4 bases at J, with 16 bases in the middle. The CDR3 loop is CASSLPGTLGETQYF. In nucleotides, the CDR3 is TGTGCCAGCAGTTTACCCGGGACACTAGGAGAGACCCAGTACTTC.

The CDR3 DNA follows: TGCAGTGCTAGAGTCGAGGTACAGCCCGCGGCCCCACCTAATGAAAAACTGTTTTTT. Translating it yields CSARVEVQPAAPPNEKLFF. This chain connects TRBV20-1 to TRBJ1-4; D ambiguous. Germline CDR1 DFQATT, CDR2 SNEGSKA (reference sequence). With 1 base removed from V and 3 bases from J, the gap between germline ends came to 24 bases. CDR3 length equals 19 residues.